This TCR beta chain was sequenced in a study of a mutant IDH1 vaccine in newly diagnosed glioma. About the research overall: Of treated patients, around 62% were men and about 38% women, averaging roughly 42 years. Earlier therapy was either radiotherapy, temozolomide, or both, and most got both.

Overall study results and limits: In 93.3% of patients, immune responses induced by the vaccine occurred.

The time point: week 11, during vaccination. Every single dose of the vaccine, 300 ug of mutant IDH1 20-mer peptide, came with topical imiquimod. Profiling relied on immunoSEQ multiplex PCR, and the TCRdb table lists in-frame clones only, not all of them. This sample has 100,000 to 150,000 clones, with around 80% found just once. As to this clone: Antigen specificity is unknown.

The origin of this receptor is a man aged 35-49 years with glioma. Specimen: PBMCs, collected from a glioma patient whose treatment included an IDH1 peptide vaccine.

DNA of the CDR3: TGCGCCAGCAGCTTGGTGGCGACAGGAAGCGCCGGGGAGCTGTTTTTT. Translating gives CASSLVATGSAGELFF. The gene calls are TRBV5-1 and TRBJ2-2; perhaps TRBD1 as D (6 bases). The CDR3 runs to 16 residues. V was cut by 0 bases and J by 6 bases, with 15 bases left in between. Germline assignment: CDR1 SGHRS and CDR2 YFSETQ.